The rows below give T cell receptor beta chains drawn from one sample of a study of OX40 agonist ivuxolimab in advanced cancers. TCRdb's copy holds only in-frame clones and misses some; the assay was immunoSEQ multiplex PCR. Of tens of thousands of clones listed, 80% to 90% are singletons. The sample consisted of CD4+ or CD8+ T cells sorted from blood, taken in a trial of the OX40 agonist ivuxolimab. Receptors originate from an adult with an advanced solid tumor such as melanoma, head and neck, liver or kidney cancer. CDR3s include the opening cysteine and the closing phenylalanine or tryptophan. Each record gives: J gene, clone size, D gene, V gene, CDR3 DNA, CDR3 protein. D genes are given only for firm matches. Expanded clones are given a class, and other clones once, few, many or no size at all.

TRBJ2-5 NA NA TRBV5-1 TGCGCCAGCAGCTCGACGGGGGCGGGAGTTGCCCAAGAGACCCAGTACTTC CASSSTGAGVAQETQYF
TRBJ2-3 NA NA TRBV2 TGTGCCAGCAGTGGACAGGGGGCTACTAGCGGGAGTGATGTTACGCAGTATTTT CASSGQGATSGSDVTQYF
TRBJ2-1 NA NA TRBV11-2 TGTGCCAGCAGCTTAAGAAGGGACGGCTATTGGGGTGTCAATGAGCAGTTCTTC CASSLRRDGYWGVNEQFF
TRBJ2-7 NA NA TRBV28 TGTGCCATTGAGGGACGGGAATCCTACGAGCAGTACTTC CAIEGRESYEQYF
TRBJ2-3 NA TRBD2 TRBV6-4 TGTGCCAGCAGTGTCGGACTAGGCACAGATACGCAGTATTTT CASSVGLGTDTQYF
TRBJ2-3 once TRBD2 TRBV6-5 TGTGCCAGCAGTTGGACTAGCCTCACAGATACGCAGTATTTT CASSWTSLTDTQYF
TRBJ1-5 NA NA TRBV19 TGTGCCAGTAGTATAGAAAGATATAGCAATCAGCCCCAGCATTTT CASSIERYSNQPQHF
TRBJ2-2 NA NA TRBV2 TGTGCCAGCAGTAAGACACCCCAAACCGGGGAGCTGTTTTTT CASSKTPQTGELFF
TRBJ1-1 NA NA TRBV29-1 TGCAGCGTCGCCCGCGGGGCGAACACTGAAGCTTTCTTT CSVARGANTEAFF
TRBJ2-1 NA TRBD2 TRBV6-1 TGTGCCAGCAGTGAACTAGCGGGCGTTTACAATGAGCAGTTCTTC CASSELAGVYNEQFF
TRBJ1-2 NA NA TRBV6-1 TGTGCCAGCAGTGATTGGGACGTAGTTGGCTACACCTTC CASSDWDVVGYTF
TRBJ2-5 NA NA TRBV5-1 TGCGCCAGCAGCACTTCCGGGACGGCTTCTACCCAGTACTTC CASSTSGTASTQYF
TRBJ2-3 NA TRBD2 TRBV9 TGTGCCAGCAGCGTAGCTTCCAGCGGGAGGGCCTTTGGCACAGATACGCAGTATTTT CASSVASSGRAFGTDTQYF
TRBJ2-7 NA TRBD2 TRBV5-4 TGTGCCAGCAGCTCCGGGACTAGCGGGAGGTATGAGCAGTACTTC CASSSGTSGRYEQYF
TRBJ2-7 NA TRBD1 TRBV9 TGTGCCAGCAGCGTCGGGACAGGGCTCTACGAGCAGTACTTC CASSVGTGLYEQYF
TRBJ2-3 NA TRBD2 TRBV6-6 TGTGCCAGCAACCTCCTAGCGGGAGTGGCAGATACGCAGTATTTT CASNLLAGVADTQYF
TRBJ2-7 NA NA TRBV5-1 TGCGCCAGCAGCCCTGACACCGACGAGCAGTACTTC CASSPDTDEQYF
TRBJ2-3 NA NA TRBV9 TGTGCCAGCAGCGTAGACGGGGGAAGCGCAGATACGCAGTATTTT CASSVDGGSADTQYF
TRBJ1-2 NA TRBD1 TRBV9 TGTGCCAGCAGCGCCCCTCGTGAAGGGGGCTCGAACTATGGCTACACCTTC CASSAPREGGSNYGYTF
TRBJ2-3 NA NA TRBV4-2 TGTGCCAGCAGCATAGGGGTCCGTCCCACAGATACGCAGTATTTT CASSIGVRPTDTQYF
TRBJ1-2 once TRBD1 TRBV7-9 TGTGCCAGCAGGGGAACCGGGACAGGGAGTGGCTATGGCTACACCTTC CASRGTGTGSGYGYTF
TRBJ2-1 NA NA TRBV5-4 TGTGCCAGCAGTGCTCAGGGACGTGGCACCTACAATGAGCAGTTCTTC CASSAQGRGTYNEQFF
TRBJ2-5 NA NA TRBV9 TGTGCCAGCAGCGTAGATCCCTCGCAAGAGACCCAGTACTTC CASSVDPSQETQYF
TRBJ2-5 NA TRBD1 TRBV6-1 TGTGCCAGCAGTGACTCAGGGGGAGAGACCCAGTACTTC CASSDSGGETQYF
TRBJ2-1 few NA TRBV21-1 TGTGCCAGCAGCAAAATTAGGGTCCTAGCGGGAGGGCAAGAGCAGTTCTTC CASSKIRVLAGGQEQFF
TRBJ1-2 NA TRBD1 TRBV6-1 TGTGCCAGCAGCCCCGGGACAGGGGGCAACTATGGCTACACCTTC CASSPGTGGNYGYTF
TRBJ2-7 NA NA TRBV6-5 TGTGCCACCCAGCAGGGGCCCATCTCCTACGAGCAGTACTTC CATQQGPISYEQYF
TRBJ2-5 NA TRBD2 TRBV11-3 TGTGCCAGCAGCTTAGCGGGAGGAGGGGAGACCCAGTACTTC CASSLAGGGETQYF
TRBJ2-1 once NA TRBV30 TGTGCCTGGAGTGTAAAGGCGGAGGGTGAGCAGTTCTTC CAWSVKAEGEQFF
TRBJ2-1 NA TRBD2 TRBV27 TGTGCCAGCAGTTCCGGGACTAGCGGGAACAGCGAGCAGTTCTTC CASSSGTSGNSEQFF
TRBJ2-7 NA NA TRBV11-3 TGTGCCAGCAGCCAAGCCAGCAGCTCCTACGAGCAGTACTTC CASSQASSSYEQYF
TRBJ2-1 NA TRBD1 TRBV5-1 TGCGCCAGCAGTGCCGGGACAGGGTACAATGAGCAGTTCTTC CASSAGTGYNEQFF
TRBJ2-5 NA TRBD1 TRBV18 TGTGCCAGCTCACCACTCGGGACAGGGGCCGGGGAGACCCAGTACTTC CASSPLGTGAGETQYF
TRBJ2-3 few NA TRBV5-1 TGCGCCAGCAGCCTTCGGGCTAGCCTAAGCCAAACAGATACGCAGTATTTT CASSLRASLSQTDTQYF
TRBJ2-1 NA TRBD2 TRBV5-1 TGCGCCAGCAGCTCCCCGGTGAGACGGACTAGCGGAGGGAGCTCCTACAATGAGCAGTTCTTC CASSSPVRRTSGGSSYNEQFF
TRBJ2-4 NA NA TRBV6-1 TGTGCCAGCAGTGAAGTTCTGGCAGGGAGGGCCAAAAACATTCAGTACTTC CASSEVLAGRAKNIQYF
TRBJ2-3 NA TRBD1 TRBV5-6 TGTGCCAGCAGCGTGGGACAGGGGGAAGATACGCAGTATTTT CASSVGQGEDTQYF
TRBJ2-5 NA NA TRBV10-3 TGTGCCATCAGTGAGAAAGAGACCCAGTACTTC CAISEKETQYF
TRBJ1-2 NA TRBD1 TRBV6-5 TGTGCCAGCAGTTACTCGAGCCAGGGGGCTCGGGGCTACACCTTC CASSYSSQGARGYTF
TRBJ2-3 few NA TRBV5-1 TGCGCCAGCAGCTTCAGCACAGATACGCAGTATTTT CASSFSTDTQYF
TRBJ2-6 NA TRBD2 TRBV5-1 TGCGCCAGCAGCTTGAGGCTAGCGGACTCTGGGGCCAACGTCCTGACTTTC CASSLRLADSGANVLTF
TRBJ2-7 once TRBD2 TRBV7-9 TGTGCCAGCAGCCCCTCCGGGACTAGCGGGATGCGCGAGCAGTACTTC CASSPSGTSGMREQYF
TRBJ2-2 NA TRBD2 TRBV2 TGTGCCAGCAGCGAGACTAGCGGGAAACTTACCGGGGAGCTGTTTTTT CASSETSGKLTGELFF
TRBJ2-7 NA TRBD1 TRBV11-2 TGTGCCAGCAGCTTACTCAGGGGGCAGGAGCAGTACTTC CASSLLRGQEQYF
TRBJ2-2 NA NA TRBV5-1 TGCGCCAGCAGCTTAAGGGACACCGGGGAGCTGTTTTTT CASSLRDTGELFF
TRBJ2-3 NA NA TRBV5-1 TGCGCCAGCAGCTCGGTTGTCACAGATACGCAGTATTTT CASSSVVTDTQYF
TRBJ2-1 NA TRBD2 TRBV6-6 TGTGCCAGCAGTTTGAGCGGGAGAATGAATGAGCAGTTCTTC CASSLSGRMNEQFF
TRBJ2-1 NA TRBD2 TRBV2 TGTGCCAGCAGTGAGGGGGGGTTCGAGCAGTTCTTC CASSEGGFEQFF
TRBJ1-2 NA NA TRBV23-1 TGCGCCAGCAGTCAATCGTTCAGAAGAGCTAACTATGGCTACACCTTC CASSQSFRRANYGYTF
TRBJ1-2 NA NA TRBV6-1 TGTGCCAGCAGTGAAGCCGGAGGGTATGGCTACACCTTC CASSEAGGYGYTF
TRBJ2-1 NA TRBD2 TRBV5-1 TGCGCCAGCAGCTTGGAGGCTAGCGGGAGGCCGGAGGATGAGCAGTTCTTC CASSLEASGRPEDEQFF
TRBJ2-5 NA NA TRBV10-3 TGTGCCATCAGTGGGTTTAGGACCCCAGGGCGGGGAGAGACCCAGTACTTC CAISGFRTPGRGETQYF
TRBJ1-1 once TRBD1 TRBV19 TGTGCCAGTAGTATCGGCGACAGGGCATCGGGTGAAGCTTTCTTT CASSIGDRASGEAFF
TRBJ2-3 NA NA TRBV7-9 TGTGCCAGCAGCTTAGGAGACAGCGCAGATACGCAGTATTTT CASSLGDSADTQYF
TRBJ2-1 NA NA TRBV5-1 TGCGCCAGCAGCTTGGTGCCCGGGCTAAACAATGAGCAGTTCTTC CASSLVPGLNNEQFF
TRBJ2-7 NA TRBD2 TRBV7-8 TGTGCCAGCAGCTTAGTAGCGGGAGTACACGAGCAGTACTTC CASSLVAGVHEQYF
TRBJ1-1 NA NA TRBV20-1 TGCAGTGCTAGTATGGGGGTTTCAGCTTTCTTT CSASMGVSAFF
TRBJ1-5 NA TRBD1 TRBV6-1 TGTGCCAGCAGTACAGGGGGCAATCAGCCCCAGCATTTT CASSTGGNQPQHF
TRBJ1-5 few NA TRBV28 TGTGCCAGCAGTTTTACCGTCTCCCGCAATCAGCCCCAGCATTTT CASSFTVSRNQPQHF